Below, one T cell receptor (beta chain) is given with its context. Authors' analysis steps: It was from reference gene primer amplification that nucleated cell counts were estimated. Profiling relied on immunoSEQ multiplex PCR, and the TCRdb table lists in-frame clones only, not all of them. D and trimming were read from the DNA, whereas the V and J calls and clone size are those reported in that table. The table has about 380,000 clones, about 85% seen once; the top ten hold 3% to 4%. This entry comes from a study of blood T cell repertoires in COVID-19. At the level of the study: Acute-phase and convalescent COVID-19 samples originated in the United States, Italy and Spain. PBMCs, B-cell-depleted T cells, or T cells provided the cDNA or gDNA that made up the material.

V trimming: 6 bases; J trimming: 5 bases; junction bases outside the gene matches: 5. Germline-derived CDR1 and CDR2 are MNHEY and SMNVEV (reference sequence). This CDR3 contains 14 residues. The clonotype comes from a woman aged 18-29 years with acute or convalescent COVID-19. V is TRBV27 and J is TRBJ2-1; 9 nucleotides match TRBD1. The sequenced sample was peripheral blood. CDR3: CASRSDRGNNEQFF. In DNA, the CDR3 is TGTGCCAGCAGATCGGACAGGGGAAACAATGAGCAGTTCTTC.